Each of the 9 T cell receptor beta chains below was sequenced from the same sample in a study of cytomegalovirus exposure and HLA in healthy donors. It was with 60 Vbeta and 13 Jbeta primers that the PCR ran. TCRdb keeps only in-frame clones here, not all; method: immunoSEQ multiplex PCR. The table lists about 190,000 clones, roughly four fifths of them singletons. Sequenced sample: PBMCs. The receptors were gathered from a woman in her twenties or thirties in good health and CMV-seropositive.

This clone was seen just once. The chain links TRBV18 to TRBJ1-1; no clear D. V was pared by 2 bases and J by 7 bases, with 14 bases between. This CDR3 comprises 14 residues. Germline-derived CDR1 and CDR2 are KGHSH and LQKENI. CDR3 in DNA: TGTGCCAGCTCACCAGGTGTAGGGAGATATGAAGCTTTCTTT. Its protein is CASSPGVGRYEAFF.

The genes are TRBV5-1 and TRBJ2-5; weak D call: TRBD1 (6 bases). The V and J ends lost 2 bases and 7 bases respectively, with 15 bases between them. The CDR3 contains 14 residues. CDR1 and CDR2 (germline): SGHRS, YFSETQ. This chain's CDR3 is CASSFQGTQGTQYF. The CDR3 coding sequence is TGCGCCAGCAGCTTTCAGGGGACCCAGGGGACCCAGTACTTC.

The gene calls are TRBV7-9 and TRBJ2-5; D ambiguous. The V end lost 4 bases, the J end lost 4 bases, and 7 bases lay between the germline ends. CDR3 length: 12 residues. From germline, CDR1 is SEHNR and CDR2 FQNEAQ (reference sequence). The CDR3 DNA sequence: TGTGCCAGCAGCTCCTCCCTAGAGACCCAGTACTTC. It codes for CASSSSLETQYF.

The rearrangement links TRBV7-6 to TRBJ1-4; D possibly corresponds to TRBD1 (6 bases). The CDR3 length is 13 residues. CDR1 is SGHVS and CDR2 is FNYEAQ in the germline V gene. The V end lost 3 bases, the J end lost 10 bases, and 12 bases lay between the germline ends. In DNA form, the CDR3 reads TGTGCCAGCAGCTTCAGTCAGGGGAGAAAACTGTTTTTT. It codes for CASSFSQGRKLFF.

The CDR3 sequence is CASIGGTGNSPLHF. The CDR3 coding sequence is TGTGCCAGCATAGGTGGGACAGGGAATTCACCCCTCCACTTT. The chain links TRBV2 to TRBJ1-6, with TRBD1 matching over 9 bases. The CDR3 consists of 14 residues. V lost 7 bases and J lost 7; bases outside the gene matches: 5. CDR1 and CDR2 from the germline V gene are SNHLY and FYNNEI.

CDR3 bases: TGTGCCAGTAGTACGACAGGGGATAACTATGGCTACACCTTC. Its translation is CASSTTGDNYGYTF. The rearrangement uses TRBV19 and TRBJ1-2; 8 nucleotides match TRBD1. Germline lookup yields CDR1 LNHDA and CDR2 SQIVND (reference sequence). The CDR3 consists of 14 residues. With V trimmed by 4 bases and J by 1 base, 2 bases remained unmatched.

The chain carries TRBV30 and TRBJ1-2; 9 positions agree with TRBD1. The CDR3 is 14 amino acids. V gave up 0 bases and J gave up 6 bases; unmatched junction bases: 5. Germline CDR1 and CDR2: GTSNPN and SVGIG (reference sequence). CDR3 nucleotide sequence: TGTGCCTGGAGTGTACGACAGGGGGGACATGGCTACACCTTC. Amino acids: CAWSVRQGGHGYTF.

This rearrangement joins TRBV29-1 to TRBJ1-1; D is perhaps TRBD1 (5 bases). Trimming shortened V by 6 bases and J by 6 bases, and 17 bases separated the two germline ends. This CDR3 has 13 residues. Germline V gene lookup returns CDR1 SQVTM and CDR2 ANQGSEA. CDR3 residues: CSVRVSLDAEAFF. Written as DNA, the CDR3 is TGCAGCGTCAGGGTATCCCTCGATGCTGAAGCTTTCTTT.

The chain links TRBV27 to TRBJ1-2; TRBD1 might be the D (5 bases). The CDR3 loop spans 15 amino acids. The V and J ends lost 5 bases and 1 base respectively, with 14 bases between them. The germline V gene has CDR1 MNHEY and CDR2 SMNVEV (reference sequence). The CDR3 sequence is CASSARAGLNYGYTF. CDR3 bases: TGTGCCAGCAGTGCCCGGGCAGGGCTTAACTATGGCTACACCTTC.